This TCR beta chain came from a study of T cell changes during pregnancy in multiple sclerosis. The method was immunoSEQ multiplex PCR; TCRdb's version includes in-frame clones alone and lacks a portion of them. The table includes roughly 56,000 clones, about 89% detected once. The CDR3 has 12 residues. V lost 3 bases to trimming and J lost 5 bases, with 7 bases between them. The germline CDR1 and CDR2 sequences are SNHLY and FYNNEI. This TCR came from a female donor in good health, enrolled as a control in a pregnancy study. The rearrangement uses TRBV2 and TRBJ1-1; D is uncertain. This specimen consisted of CD4+ T cells from peripheral blood mononuclear cells, obtained after pregnancy. CDR3 sequence reads: CASSDGKTEAFF. The DNA of the CDR3 is TGTGCCAGCAGTGACGGTAAAACTGAAGCTTTCTTT.